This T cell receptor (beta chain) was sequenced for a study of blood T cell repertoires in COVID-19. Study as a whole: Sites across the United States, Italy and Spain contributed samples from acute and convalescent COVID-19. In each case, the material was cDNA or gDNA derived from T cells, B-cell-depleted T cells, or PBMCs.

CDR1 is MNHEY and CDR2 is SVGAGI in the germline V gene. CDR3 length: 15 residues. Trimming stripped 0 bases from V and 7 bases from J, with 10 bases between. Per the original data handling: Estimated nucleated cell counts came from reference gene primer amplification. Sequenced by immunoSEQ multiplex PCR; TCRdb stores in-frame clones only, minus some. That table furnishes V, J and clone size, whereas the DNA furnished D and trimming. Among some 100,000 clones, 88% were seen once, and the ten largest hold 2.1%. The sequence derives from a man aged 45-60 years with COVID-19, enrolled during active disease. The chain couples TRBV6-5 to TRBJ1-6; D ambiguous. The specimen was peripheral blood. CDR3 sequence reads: CASSYSVVVNSPLHF. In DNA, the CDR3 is TGTGCCAGCAGTTACTCGGTCGTAGTAAATTCACCCCTCCACTTT.